This T cell receptor beta chain stems from a study of OX40 agonist ivuxolimab in advanced cancers. Study information: Cohort: approximately 83% men, mean age approximately 60, aged about 20 to 79. Partial responses were recorded for three patients, including one with hepatocellular carcinoma and two with cutaneous melanoma. Study-level findings and limits: Patients who responded partially at 0.1-3.0 mg/kg showed clonal expansion ranking among the lowest.

Profiling relied on immunoSEQ multiplex PCR, and the TCRdb table lists in-frame clones only, not all of them. In the table there are 47,000 or so clones, 85% to 90% of which are singletons. Notes on this clone: The antigen is undetermined.

Sequences were derived from CD4+ or CD8+ T cells sorted from blood, sampled in a trial of the OX40 agonist ivuxolimab. The sequence derives from an adult with an advanced solid tumor such as melanoma, head and neck, liver or kidney cancer.

The CDR3: CASSLASDNEAFF. The CDR3 DNA reads as TGTGCCAGCAGCTTAGCATCGGACAATGAAGCTTTCTTT. This sequence joins TRBV7-6 and TRBJ1-1; TRBD1 is a possible D gene (5 bases). The V end was cut by 0 bases, the J end by 7 bases, with 9 bases between. The CDR3 contains 13 residues. Germline-derived CDR1 and CDR2 are SGHVS and FNYEAQ.